The 10 T cell receptor beta chains below were found in one sample sequenced in a study of T cells in localized non-small cell lung cancer (dated by TCRdb to 2020 to 2022). To prepare the library, the immunoSEQ multiplex PCR assay was applied. TCRdb carries this immuneACCESS record with in-frame sequences only. Its versions omit some clonotypes, under half of them owing to an unresolved V gene in the studies checked, with the rest unexplained. Present in this sample are 45,000 to 55,000 clones, approximately 77% of which were seen just once. Together, the top ten hold roughly a sixth of the sample. The sequences come from peripheral blood, collected before any cancer treatment. The receptors originated from a man aged 35-75 years with stage I squamous cell lung carcinoma.

This chain connects TRBV28 to TRBJ1-6, with TRBD1 matching over 10 bases. CDR3 length equals 14 residues. Germline loops: CDR1 MDHEN, CDR2 SYDVKM. The ends lost 7 bases at V and 7 bases at J; junction bases unmatched: 4. The CDR3 nucleotides are TGTGCCAGCATGACGGGACAGGGGAATTCACCCCTCCACTTT. Its translation is CASMTGQGNSPLHF.

The rearrangement links TRBV5-6 to TRBJ2-4; no clear D. Germline values: CDR1 SGHDT, CDR2 YYEEEE. V dropped 6 bases and J dropped 3 bases, with 13 bases sitting between them. This CDR3 has 14 amino acids. The CDR3 region has the DNA TGTGCCAGCACCTGGGGAACGGGCAAAAACATTCAGTACTTC. Protein: CASTWGTGKNIQYF.

The chain carries TRBV7-3 and TRBJ1-1; D unclear. The CDR3 length is 14 residues. Trimming cost V 6 bases and J 7 bases, with 18 bases left between them. The germline V gene encodes CDR1 SGHTA and CDR2 FQGTGA. The CDR3 DNA is TGTGCCAGCAGTTTTCAACCGGAGGGCGTTGAAGCTTTCTTT. It yields the protein CASSFQPEGVEAFF.

A remark on this clone: This specimen includes other DNA sequences encoding the same CDR3. The chain is built from TRBV5-1 and TRBJ1-1, with D hard to call. V was clipped by 0 bases and J by 2 bases, with 8 bases between them. This CDR3 spans 14 amino acids. Germline V CDR1 and CDR2: SGHRS, YFSETQ. CDR3 in DNA: TGCGCCAGCAGCTTGGACAGACCTAACACTGAAGCTTTCTTT. Its protein is CASSLDRPNTEAFF.

This sequence joins TRBV7-6 and TRBJ1-3; D is unclear. Germline V CDR1 and CDR2: SGHVS, FNYEAQ. The CDR3 is 15 residues long. Deletions cut 1 base from V and 0 bases from J, with 7 bases between. The CDR3 is CASSLGGISGNTIYF. In DNA, the CDR3 is TGTGCCAGCAGCTTAGGAGGGATCTCTGGAAACACCATATATTTT. The full variable domain, in which reference TRBV7-6 and TRBJ1-3 provide the parts outside the CDR3, is GAGVSQSPRYKVTKRGQDVALRCDPISGHVSLYWYRQALGQGPEFLTYFNYEAQQDKSGLPNDRFSAERPEGSISTLTIQRTEQRDSAMYRCASSLGGISGNTIYFGEGSWLTVV.

This sequence joins TRBV28 and TRBJ1-1, with 10 positions matching TRBD1. Germline CDR1 and CDR2: MDHEN and SYDVKM. CDR3 size: 16 residues. J gave up 0 bases and V 5 bases, and 6 bases lay outside the gene matches. Here the CDR3 reads CASSAGTGAMNTEAFF. For the CDR3, the DNA is TGTGCCAGCAGTGCCGGGACAGGGGCCATGAACACTGAAGCTTTCTTT.

The chain recombines TRBV6-5 with TRBJ1-1, with D uncertain. This CDR3 is 13 amino acids long. CDR1 MNHEY and CDR2 SVGAGI come from the germline V gene. V was cut by 0 bases and J by 6 bases, with 8 bases left in between. The CDR3 sequence: CASSYSGRAEAFF. CDR3 bases: TGTGCCAGCAGTTACTCGGGCAGAGCTGAAGCTTTCTTT.

This clone was seen only once. The gene calls are TRBV5-8 and TRBJ1-5; no reliable D call. Germline-derived CDR1 and CDR2 are SGHTS and YDEGEE. V gave up 2 bases and J gave up 3 bases, with 6 bases separating them. This CDR3 region has 13 residues. As DNA, the CDR3 is TGTGCCAGCAGCTTCCAGATCAATCAGCCCCAGCATTTT. Translating gives CASSFQINQPQHF.

The chain carries TRBV7-3 and TRBJ2-3; D is tentatively TRBD1 or TRBD2 (5 bases each). This CDR3 is built from 14 residues. The germline CDR1 and CDR2 sequences are SGHTA and FQGTGA. Trimming cost V 5 bases and J 2 bases, with 11 bases left between them. The CDR3 region is CASSLGTVTDTQYF. The CDR3 coding sequence is TGTGCCAGCAGCCTCGGGACGGTCACAGATACGCAGTATTTT.

The genes are TRBV28 and TRBJ2-5; TRBD1 matches at 8 bases. The CDR3 covers 14 residues. The germline V gene encodes CDR1 MDHEN and CDR2 SYDVKM. V shed 6 bases, J shed 1 base, and the junction held 4 bases outside the gene matches. CDR3 sequence: CASRVTGGQETQYF. Written as DNA, the CDR3 is TGTGCCAGCAGGGTTACAGGGGGCCAAGAGACCCAGTACTTC.